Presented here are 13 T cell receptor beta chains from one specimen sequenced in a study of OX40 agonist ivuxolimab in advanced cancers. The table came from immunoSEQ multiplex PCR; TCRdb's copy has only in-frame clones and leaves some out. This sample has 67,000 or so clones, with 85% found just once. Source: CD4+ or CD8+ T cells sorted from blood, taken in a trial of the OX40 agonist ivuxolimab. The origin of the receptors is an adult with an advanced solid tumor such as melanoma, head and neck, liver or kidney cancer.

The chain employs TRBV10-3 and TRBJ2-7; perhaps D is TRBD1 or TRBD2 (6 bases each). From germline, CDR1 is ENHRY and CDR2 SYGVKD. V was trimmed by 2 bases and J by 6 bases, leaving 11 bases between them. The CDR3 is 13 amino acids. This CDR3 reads CAISEEGGSEQYF. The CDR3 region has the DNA TGTGCCATCAGTGAGGAGGGGGGTAGCGAGCAGTACTTC.

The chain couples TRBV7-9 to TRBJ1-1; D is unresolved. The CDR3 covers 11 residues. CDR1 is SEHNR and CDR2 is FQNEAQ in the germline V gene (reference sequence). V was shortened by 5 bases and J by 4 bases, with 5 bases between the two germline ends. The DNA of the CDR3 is TGTGCCAGCAGCCGGCGCACTGAAGCTTTCTTT. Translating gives CASSRRTEAFF.

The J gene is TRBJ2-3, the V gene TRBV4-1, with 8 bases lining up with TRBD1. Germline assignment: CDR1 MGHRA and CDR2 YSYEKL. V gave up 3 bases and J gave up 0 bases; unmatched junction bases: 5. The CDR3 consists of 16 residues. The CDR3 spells CASSHPDRASTDTQYF. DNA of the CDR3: TGCGCCAGCAGCCACCCGGACAGGGCTAGCACAGATACGCAGTATTTT.

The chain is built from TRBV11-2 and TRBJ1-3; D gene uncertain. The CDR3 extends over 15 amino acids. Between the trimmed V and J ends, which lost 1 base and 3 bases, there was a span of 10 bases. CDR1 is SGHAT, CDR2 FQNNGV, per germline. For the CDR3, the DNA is TGTGCCAGCAGCTTAGCCCCCTCCTTTGGAAACACCATATATTTT. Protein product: CASSLAPSFGNTIYF.

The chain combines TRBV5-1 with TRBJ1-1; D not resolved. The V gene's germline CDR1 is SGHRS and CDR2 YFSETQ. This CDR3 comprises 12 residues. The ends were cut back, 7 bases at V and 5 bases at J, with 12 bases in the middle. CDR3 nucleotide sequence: TGCGCCAGCCTCTCAGAAGGTACTGAAGCTTTCTTT. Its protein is CASLSEGTEAFF.

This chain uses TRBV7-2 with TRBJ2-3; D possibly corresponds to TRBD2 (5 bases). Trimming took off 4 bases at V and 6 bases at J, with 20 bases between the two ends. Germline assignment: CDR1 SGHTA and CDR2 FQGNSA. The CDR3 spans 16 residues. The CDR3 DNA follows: TGTGCCAGCAGCTCCGGGGTAGCGCATACCTTGGATACGCAGTATTTT. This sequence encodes CASSSGVAHTLDTQYF.

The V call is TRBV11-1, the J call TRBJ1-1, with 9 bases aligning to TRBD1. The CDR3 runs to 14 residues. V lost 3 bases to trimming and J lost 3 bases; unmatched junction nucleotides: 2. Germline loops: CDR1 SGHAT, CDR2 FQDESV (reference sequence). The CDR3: CASSLYRGHTEAFF. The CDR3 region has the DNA TGTGCCAGCAGCTTGTACAGGGGGCACACTGAAGCTTTCTTT.

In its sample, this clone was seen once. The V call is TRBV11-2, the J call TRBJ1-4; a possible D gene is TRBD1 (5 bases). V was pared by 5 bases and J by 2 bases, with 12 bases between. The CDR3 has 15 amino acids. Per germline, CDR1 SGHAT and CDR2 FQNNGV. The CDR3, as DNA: TGTGCCAGCAGCCGAACCTCAGGGACTAATGAAAAACTGTTTTTT. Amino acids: CASSRTSGTNEKLFF.

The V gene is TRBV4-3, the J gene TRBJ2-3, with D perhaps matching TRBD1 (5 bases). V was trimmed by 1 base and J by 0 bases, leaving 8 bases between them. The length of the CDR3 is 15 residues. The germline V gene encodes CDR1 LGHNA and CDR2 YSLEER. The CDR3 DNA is TGCGCCAGCAGCCAAGGTGGGGCTAGCACAGATACGCAGTATTTT. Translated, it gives CASSQGGASTDTQYF.

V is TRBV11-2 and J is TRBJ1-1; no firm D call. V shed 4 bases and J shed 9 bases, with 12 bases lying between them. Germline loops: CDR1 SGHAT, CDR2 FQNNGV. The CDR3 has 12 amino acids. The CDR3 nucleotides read TGTGCCAGCAGCTCCAATGATTTAAAAGCTTTCTTT. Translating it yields CASSSNDLKAFF. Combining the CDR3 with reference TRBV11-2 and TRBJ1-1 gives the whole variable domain EAGVAQSPRYKIIEKRQSVAFWCNPISGHATLYWYQQILGQGPKLLIQFQNNGVVDDSQLPKDRFSAERLKGVDSTLKIQPAKLEDSAVYLCASSSNDLKAFFGQGTRLTVV.

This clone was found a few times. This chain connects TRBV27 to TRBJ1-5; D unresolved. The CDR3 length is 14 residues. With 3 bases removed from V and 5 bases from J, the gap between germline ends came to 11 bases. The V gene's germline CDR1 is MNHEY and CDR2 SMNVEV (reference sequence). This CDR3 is CASSFWGDDQPQHF. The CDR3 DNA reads TGTGCCAGCAGTTTTTGGGGAGACGATCAGCCCCAGCATTTT.

CDR3 coding DNA: TGTGCCAGCAGCTACCGGGACGGCCTCTACGAGCAGTACTTC. Translated, it gives CASSYRDGLYEQYF. The rearrangement links TRBV6-5 to TRBJ2-7; D possibly matches TRBD1 or TRBD2 (5 bases each). CDR3 length: 14 amino acids. V dropped 6 bases and J dropped 3 bases, with 15 bases sitting between them. Germline assignment: CDR1 MNHEY and CDR2 SVGAGI.

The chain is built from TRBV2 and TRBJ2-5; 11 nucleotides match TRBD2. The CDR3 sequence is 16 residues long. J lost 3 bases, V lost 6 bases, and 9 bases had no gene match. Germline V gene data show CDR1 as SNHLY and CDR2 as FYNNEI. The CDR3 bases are TGTGCCAGCAGGGAATTACCGACTAGCGGGAAAGAGACCCAGTACTTC. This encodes CASRELPTSGKETQYF.